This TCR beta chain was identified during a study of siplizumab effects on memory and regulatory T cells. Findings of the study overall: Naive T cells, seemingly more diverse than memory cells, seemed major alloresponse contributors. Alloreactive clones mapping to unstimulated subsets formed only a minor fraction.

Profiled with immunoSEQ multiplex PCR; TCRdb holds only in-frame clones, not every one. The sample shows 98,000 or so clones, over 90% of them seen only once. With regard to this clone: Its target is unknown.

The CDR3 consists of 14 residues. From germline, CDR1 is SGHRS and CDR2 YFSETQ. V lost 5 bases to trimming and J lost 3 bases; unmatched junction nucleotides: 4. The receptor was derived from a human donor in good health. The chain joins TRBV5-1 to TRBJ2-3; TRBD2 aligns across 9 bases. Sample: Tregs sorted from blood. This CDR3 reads CASRTSGFTDTQYF. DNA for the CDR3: TGCGCCAGCAGGACTAGCGGCTTTACAGATACGCAGTATTTT.